This TCR beta chain was sequenced in a study of shared clonotypes between healthy human individuals. Only in-frame clones appear in the TCRdb table, and some are missing; sequencing was by immunoSEQ multiplex PCR. This sample yields around 1.1 million clones, of which roughly 80% are seen a single time; approximately 0.95% belongs to the top ten. The junction had 8 bases not matched to a gene; V was cut back by 3 bases and J by 6 bases. Germline V gene sequence: CDR1 SGHRS, CDR2 YFSETQ. This CDR3 contains 15 residues. Only Caucasian adults living in Nashville, Tennessee made up the donor group. Input material: memory CD4+ T cells from PBMCs. Subset defined: CD45RA-negative fraction. V gene TRBV5-1 combines with J gene TRBJ2-7, with 11 nucleotides matching TRBD1. The TCR comes from a man in his late teens or twenties in good health. Some clones in this sample may be carry-over from other donors' samples. The CDR3 here is CASSSGQGALGEQYF. The DNA of the CDR3 is TGCGCCAGCAGCTCCGGACAGGGGGCCCTCGGCGAGCAGTACTTC. The full variable domain, its missing parts supplied by reference TRBV5-1 and TRBJ2-7, is KAGVTQTPRYLIKTRGQQVTLSCSPISGHRSVSWYQQTPGQGLQFLFEYFSETQRNKGNFPGRFSGRQFSNSRSEMNVSTLELGDSALYLCASSSGQGALGEQYFGPGTRLTVT.